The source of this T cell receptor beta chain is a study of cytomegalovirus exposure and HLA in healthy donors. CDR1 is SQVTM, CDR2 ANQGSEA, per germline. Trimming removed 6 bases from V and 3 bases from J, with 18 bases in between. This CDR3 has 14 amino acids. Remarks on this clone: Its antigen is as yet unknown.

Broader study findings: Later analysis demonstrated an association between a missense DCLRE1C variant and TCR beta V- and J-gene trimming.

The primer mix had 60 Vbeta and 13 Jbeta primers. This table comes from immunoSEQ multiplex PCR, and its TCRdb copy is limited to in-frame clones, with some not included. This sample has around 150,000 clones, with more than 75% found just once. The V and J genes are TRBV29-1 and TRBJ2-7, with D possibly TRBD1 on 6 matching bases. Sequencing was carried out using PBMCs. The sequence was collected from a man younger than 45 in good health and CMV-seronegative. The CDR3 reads CSVGPGTNHYEQYF. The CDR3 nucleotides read TGCAGCGTCGGACCCGGGACAAACCACTACGAGCAGTACTTC.